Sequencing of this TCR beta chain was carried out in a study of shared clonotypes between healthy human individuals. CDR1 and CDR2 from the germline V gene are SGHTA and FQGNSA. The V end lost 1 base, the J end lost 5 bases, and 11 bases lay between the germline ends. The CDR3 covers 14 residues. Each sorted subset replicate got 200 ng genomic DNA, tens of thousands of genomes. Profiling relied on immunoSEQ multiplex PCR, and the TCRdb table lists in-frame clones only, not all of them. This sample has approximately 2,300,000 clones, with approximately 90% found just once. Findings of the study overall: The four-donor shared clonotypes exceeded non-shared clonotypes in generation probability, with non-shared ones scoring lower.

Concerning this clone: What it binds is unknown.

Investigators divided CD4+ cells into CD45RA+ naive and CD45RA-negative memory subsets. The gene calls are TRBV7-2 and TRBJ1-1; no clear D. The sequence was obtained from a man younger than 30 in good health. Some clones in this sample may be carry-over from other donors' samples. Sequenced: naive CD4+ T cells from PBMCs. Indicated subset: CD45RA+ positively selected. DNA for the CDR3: TGTGCCAGCAGCTTAGGCCGTAGGGTGACTGAAGCTTTCTTT. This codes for CASSLGRRVTEAFF.